This TCR beta chain appears in the sequencing data of a study of beta chain features in type 1 diabetes. Study details: The examined sorted cells totaled approximately 110 million across samples.

Averaging around 120 mL, one heparinised blood draw came from each individual donor. Reverse transcription of all isolated RNA meant that expressed TCRB transcripts were sequenced. Sequenced by immunoSEQ multiplex PCR; TCRdb stores in-frame clones only, minus some. The data contain 150,000 to 200,000 clones, approximately 13% of them singletons. Study outcomes and limitations: cDNA-based sequencing might over-represent cells highly expressing TCR.

Looked up from germline, CDR1 is SNHLY and CDR2 is FYNNEI. CDR3 length equals 13 residues. Trimming removed 6 bases from V and 1 base from J, with 9 bases in between. Points on this clone: Its cognate antigen is unknown.

This TCR was sampled from a woman aged 18-29 years in good health. The gene calls are TRBV2 and TRBJ1-1, with D possibly being TRBD1 (5 bases). Source material: central memory CD4+ T cells from blood. The CDR3 loop is CASRRGWNTEAFF. CDR3 in DNA: TGTGCCAGCAGAAGGGGATGGAACACTGAAGCTTTCTTT.